Listed below are T cell receptor beta chains from one sample, sequenced in a study of cytomegalovirus exposure and HLA in healthy donors. Assay: immunoSEQ multiplex PCR; the TCRdb copy retains only in-frame clones and omits some. The table has 150,000 to 200,000 clones, roughly 83% seen once. The sample was PBMCs. These receptors originate from a boy between 2 and 10 years old in good health and CMV-seronegative. CDR3s include the opening cysteine and the closing phenylalanine or tryptophan.

V gene	J gene	CDR3 protein
TRBV6-1	TRBJ2-2	CASSTRTSGIGELFF
TRBV6-5	TRBJ2-6	CASSYSSGANVLTF
TRBV7-2	TRBJ2-7	CASSLGEALYEQYF
TRBV4-1	TRBJ1-1	CASSQEPTYRGRNTEAFF
TRBV15	TRBJ2-1	CATSSDYRGSYNEQFF
TRBV6-1	TRBJ1-5	CASTGQFYSNQPQHF
TRBV25-1	TRBJ1-2	CASSEYWQSVKNYGYTF
TRBV10-1	TRBJ1-5	CASSEPRQGRDRNQPQHF
TRBV7-9	TRBJ2-2	CASSSGLAGPTGELFF
TRBV2	TRBJ1-2	CASRIRGGDGYTF
TRBV9	TRBJ2-1	CASSVAVNEQFF
TRBV19	TRBJ1-5	CASSSGVPTDNQPQHF
TRBV13	TRBJ1-5	CASSQTTGQPQHF
TRBV29-1	TRBJ1-2	CSVGPGGGNYGYTF
TRBV9	TRBJ2-5	CASSVEVAGETQYF
TRBV2	TRBJ1-1	CASSLDTEAFF
TRBV15	TRBJ2-5	CATSRGSSSGEQYF
TRBV19	TRBJ1-5	CASSPRGGSQPQHF
TRBV13	TRBJ1-1	CASSWQTGQNTEAFF
TRBV4-1	TRBJ1-2	CASSQERDYTSYGYTF
TRBV6-5	TRBJ1-2	CASSPDRSRDYTF
TRBV4-1	TRBJ2-1	CASSQDSVLAAYNEQFF